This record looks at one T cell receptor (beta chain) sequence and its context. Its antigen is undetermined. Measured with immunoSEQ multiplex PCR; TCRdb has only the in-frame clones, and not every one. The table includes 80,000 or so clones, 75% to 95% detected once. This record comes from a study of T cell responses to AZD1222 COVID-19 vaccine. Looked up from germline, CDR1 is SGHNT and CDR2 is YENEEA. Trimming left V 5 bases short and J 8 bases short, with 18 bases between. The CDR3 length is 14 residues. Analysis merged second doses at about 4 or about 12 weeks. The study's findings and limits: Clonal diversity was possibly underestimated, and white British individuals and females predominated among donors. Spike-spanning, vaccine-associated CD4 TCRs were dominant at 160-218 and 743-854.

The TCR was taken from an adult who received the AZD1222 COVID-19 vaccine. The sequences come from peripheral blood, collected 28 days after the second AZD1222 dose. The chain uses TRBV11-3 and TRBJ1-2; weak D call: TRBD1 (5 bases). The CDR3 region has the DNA TGTGCCAGCAGCAGTCAACAGGTTCGAGGAGGCTACACCTTC. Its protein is CASSSQQVRGGYTF.